This T cell receptor beta chain was sequenced during a study of blood T cell repertoires in COVID-19 (TCRdb year 2020). A note on the overall study: The collaborator samples originated in the United States, Italy and Spain and spanned the acute and convalescent phases of COVID-19. The material from the prospective study consisted of cDNA or gDNA derived from T cells, B-cell-depleted T cells, or PBMCs. The dataset comprised deeply sampled blood TCRbeta repertoires from subjects exposed to, actively infected with, or recovered from COVID-19. The repertoires were released in a freely available public database intended as a resource for research on the immune response to SARS-CoV-2. Samples came from the ongoing ImmuneRACE study (first 160 participants) plus 1,254 subjects from 6 global collaborators. A de-identified subject ID, COVID-19 status, age in years and sex were almost always included in the sample metadata. Where available, HLA class I and class II types were obtained from metadata supplied by the sample provider rather than from assay-based typing.

Concerning this clone: It has no known antigen specificity. No much larger clonotype is one base removed from it; base qualities were not supplied.

The paper's findings and limits, for the study overall: The quantity of clinical and demographic metadata differed by source and by participant and was supplied without curation.

Samples from volunteer blood donors who had recovered from COVID-19 were contributed by a second Seattle source. The collaborating institutions used their own protocols to collect whole blood in K2EDTA tubes. For TCRbeta analysis, collaborators shipped samples as frozen whole blood, isolated PBMCs, or DNA extracted from either of those sample types. The immunoSEQ Assay, a bias-controlled multiplex PCR, was used to amplify TCRbeta CDR3 regions from genomic DNA. Regarding the original processing steps: The number of nucleated cells in each sample was estimated from the amplification of reference gene primers within the assay. To quantify the absolute abundance of each unique TCRbeta CDR3 rearrangement, sequence reads were collapsed and filtered. Productive Simpson clonality was computed per sample as the square root of Simpson's diversity index over productive rearrangements. TCRdb provides this immuneACCESS table in a form limited to in-frame rearrangements. Some clones are lacking; in checked studies, under half of them reflect an unresolved V gene, and why the rest are absent is not known. D and trimming come from the DNA, and the V and J calls and clone size come from that table. In this sample the table shows 250,000 to 300,000 clones, roughly 90% of which occur a single time. The ten most abundant clones make up just under 0.95% of the sample.

V lost 1 base and J lost 8 bases; the stretch between them is 11 bases long. The cysteine opens and the phenylalanine closes a CDR3 of 13 amino acids. Only the CDR3 region is kept as DNA, spanning 39 bases read in frame from base 1. CDR1 and CDR2, looked up from the germline V gene, are SGHVS and FQNEAQ. The clonotype was recovered from a woman between 40 and 55 years old who had recovered from COVID-19. Sequenced material: peripheral blood. In this chain, TRBV7-8 is recombined with TRBJ1-1; the D gene assignment is ambiguous. The CDR3 has the sequence CASSLGSRWEAFF. At the DNA level, the sequence is TGTGCCAGCAGCTTAGGAAGCAGGTGGGAAGCTTTCTTT.